This T cell receptor beta chain was documented in a study of post-analysis software for immune sequencing data. In the study overall: The cohort encompassed relapsing-remitting, secondary progressive and progressive-relapsing multiple sclerosis disease courses. Broader study findings: In patients, four to six TRBV segments were more frequent than in controls, with TRBV5-6, TRBV5-1 and TRBV20-1 among them. Strong co-clustering by F measure was seen for same-batch samples.

The germline gives CDR1 SGHTA, CDR2 FQGNSA. The trim removed 5 bases at V and 7 bases at J, leaving 9 bases unmatched. CDR3 length: 15 amino acids. Sequencing libraries made from TCR beta cDNA carried unique molecular identifiers. Input amounts of roughly 0.85 to 11 million T cells were used. These gave 500,000 or so cDNA molecules, so each molecule approximated one T cell. TCRdb independently ran MiXCR on the PCR reads; one entry per CDR3 protein. The sample lists around 500,000 distinct CDR3 sequences; roughly 34% were seen once. Note on this clonotype: The antigen is not known.

The sequenced sample consisted of blood. The TCR was taken from a girl under 18 with multiple sclerosis. This sequence joins TRBV7-2 and TRBJ2-1, with 9 bases matching TRBD1. In DNA form, the CDR3 reads TGTGCCAGCAGCCCGTGGACAGGGGTGACGAATGAGCAGTTCTTC. The encoded protein is CASSPWTGVTNEQFF. Filled out from reference TRBV7-2 and TRBJ2-1, the complete variable domain reads GAGVSQSPSNKVTEKGKDVELRCDPISGHTALYWYRQSLGQGLEFLIYFQGNSAPDKSGLPSDRFSAERTGGSVSTLTIQRTQQEDSAVYLCASSPWTGVTNEQFFGPGTRLTVL.